This T cell receptor (beta chain) was observed in a study of cytomegalovirus exposure and HLA in healthy donors. Germline V gene sequence: CDR1 SGHTA, CDR2 FQGNSA. The CDR3 is 16 residues long. J gave up 3 bases and V 5 bases, and 12 bases lay outside the gene matches. General study findings and limits: Some V segments, TRBV6-2 and TRBV6-3 among them, were indistinguishable and were therefore excluded.

To note about this clone: As yet, its antigen is unknown.

It was with 60 Vbeta and 13 Jbeta primers that the PCR ran. Clones were read by immunoSEQ multiplex PCR, and TCRdb kept only the in-frame ones, dropping some. The sample has about 100,000 clones, approximately 79% seen once. Sequenced: PBMCs. The clonotype was recovered from a middle-aged woman in good health and CMV-seronegative. The chain combines TRBV7-2 with TRBJ1-1; 7 nucleotides line up with TRBD1. CDR3 bases: TGTGCCAGCAGCCCCGTGACAGGGAGACTTCACACTGAAGCTTTCTTT. Protein: CASSPVTGRLHTEAFF.